Listed below are T cell receptor beta chains from one sample, sequenced in a study of OX40 agonist ivuxolimab in advanced cancers. Produced via immunoSEQ multiplex PCR; TCRdb's table is partial and in-frame only. The data show 55,000 to 80,000 clones, roughly 87% seen once. The sequenced sample was CD4+ or CD8+ T cells sorted from blood, obtained in a trial of the OX40 agonist ivuxolimab. The receptors originated from an adult with an advanced solid tumor such as melanoma, head and neck, liver or kidney cancer. Each CDR3 is given with its conserved first and last residue. Fields, in order: V gene, J gene, clone size, D gene, CDR3 protein, CDR3 DNA. A D gene is named only where the DNA matches it firmly. Rows may omit the clone size; those that give it use once, few, many or a size class.

TRBV29-1,TRBJ2-5,.,.,CSVVRPQGTQYF,TGCAGCGTTGTACGACCGCAAGGGACCCAGTACTTC
TRBV4-2,TRBJ2-2,.,TRBD2,CASSQDLGGKNTGELFF,TGTGCCAGCAGCCAAGATCTCGGGGGGAAGAACACCGGGGAGCTGTTTTTT
TRBV7-3,TRBJ1-5,.,.,CASSLGLNQPQHF,TGTGCCAGCAGTTTGGGGCTCAATCAGCCCCAGCATTTT
TRBV5-8,TRBJ2-3,.,.,CASSRGGTDTQYF,TGTGCCAGCAGCCGAGGGGGCACAGATACGCAGTATTTT
TRBV11-2,TRBJ1-3,.,.,CASSLDYTFFSGNTIYF,TGTGCCAGCAGCTTAGATTATACATTTTTCTCTGGAAACACCATATATTTT
TRBV2,TRBJ2-6,.,.,CASRIQSSGANVLTF,TGTGCCAGCAGGATACAGAGCTCTGGGGCCAACGTCCTGACTTTC
TRBV5-1,TRBJ2-1,.,TRBD2,CASSLAVEQFF,TGCGCCAGCAGCCTAGCGGTTGAGCAGTTCTTC
TRBV9,TRBJ1-1,once,.,CASSTRGASNTEAFF,TGTGCCAGCAGCACTCGGGGGGCTTCGAACACTGAAGCTTTCTTT
TRBV5-1,TRBJ2-2,.,.,CASSLRQRSTGELFF,TGCGCCAGCAGCCTCCGACAGCGAAGCACCGGGGAGCTGTTTTTT
TRBV7-2,TRBJ2-3,.,TRBD2,CASSLRGGGTDTQYF,TGTGCCAGCAGCTTGCGGGGGGGAGGCACAGATACGCAGTATTTT
TRBV5-5,TRBJ2-7,.,TRBD1,CASSLEWTGGTYEQYF,TGTGCCAGCAGCTTGGAGTGGACAGGGGGAACCTACGAGCAGTACTTC
TRBV2,TRBJ2-3,.,.,CASQTPPDTQYF,TGTGCCAGTCAGACACCGCCGGATACGCAGTATTTT
TRBV5-1,TRBJ2-5,.,TRBD2,CASSLTSGRETQYF,TGCGCCAGCAGCTTGACTAGCGGGAGGGAGACCCAGTACTTC
TRBV19,TRBJ1-5,.,.,CASSITGSNQPQHF,TGTGCCAGTAGTATAACAGGTAGCAATCAGCCCCAGCATTTT
TRBV2,TRBJ1-1,few,.,CASSVEGVNTEAFF,TGTGCCAGCAGTGTTGAGGGAGTAAACACTGAAGCTTTCTTT
TRBV5-4,TRBJ2-3,.,TRBD2,CASSYRTSGTDTQYF,TGTGCCAGCAGCTACCGGACTAGCGGCACAGATACGCAGTATTTT
TRBV28,TRBJ2-7,.,.,CASSLSTTYEQYF,TGTGCCAGCAGTTTATCGACGACCTACGAGCAGTACTTC
TRBV19,TRBJ1-4,.,.,CASSWATNEKLFF,TGTGCCAGTAGTTGGGCAACTAATGAAAAACTGTTTTTT
TRBV5-4,TRBJ2-5,.,.,CASSLFQARETQYF,TGTGCCAGCAGCTTGTTCCAGGCCCGAGAGACCCAGTACTTC
TRBV2,TRBJ1-1,.,TRBD1,CASRERQGYTEAFF,TGTGCCAGCAGAGAAAGACAGGGCTACACTGAAGCTTTCTTT
TRBV7-3,TRBJ2-6,.,.,CATGRGAHQSGANVLTF,TGTGCCACCGGCCGGGGGGCCCACCAGAGTGGGGCCAACGTCCTGACTTTC
TRBV7-9,TRBJ1-1,.,.,CASSPSGVVDTEAFF,TGTGCCAGCAGCCCTTCAGGGGTAGTGGACACTGAAGCTTTCTTT
TRBV7-6,TRBJ2-7,.,.,CASSLGGKQYF,TGTGCCAGCAGCTTAGGGGGAAAGCAGTACTTC
TRBV19,TRBJ1-2,.,.,CASGPGGGLGYTF,TGTGCCAGTGGCCCTGGAGGGGGGCTTGGCTACACCTTC
TRBV7-7,TRBJ2-5,.,.,CASMGGRAGETQYF,TGTGCTAGCATGGGGGGGCGGGCGGGCGAGACCCAGTACTTC
TRBV10-3,TRBJ1-5,.,.,CAISGTEGNQPQHF,TGTGCCATCTCTGGGACGGAGGGTAATCAGCCCCAGCATTTT
TRBV9,TRBJ2-2,once,TRBD2,CASSGSGANTGELFF,TGTGCCAGCAGCGGTAGCGGGGCGAACACCGGGGAGCTGTTTTTT
TRBV19,TRBJ1-2,.,.,CASSRTVNYGYTF,TGTGCCAGTAGCAGGACAGTAAACTATGGCTACACCTTC
TRBV30,TRBJ2-2,once,.,CAWSSLLVGELFF,TGTGCCTGGAGTTCTCTACTTGTCGGGGAGCTGTTTTTT
TRBV10-2,TRBJ2-5,.,.,CATNRGGNPETQYF,TGCGCCACCAACAGGGGGGGGAACCCAGAGACCCAGTACTTC
TRBV5-1,TRBJ2-7,.,.,CASSSGDSYEQYF,TGCGCCAGCAGCTCGGGAGACTCCTACGAGCAGTACTTC
TRBV30,TRBJ2-2,.,TRBD2,CALWGGVAGELFF,TGTGCCCTATGGGGAGGGGTGGCCGGGGAGCTGTTTTTT
TRBV5-8,TRBJ1-4,few,.,CASSSFRVGGKLFF,TGTGCCAGCAGTTCGTTCAGGGTGGGCGGAAAACTGTTTTTT
TRBV19,TRBJ2-1,.,.,CASSIRKESYNEQFF,TGTGCCAGTAGTATAAGGAAGGAGTCCTACAATGAGCAGTTCTTC
TRBV5-1,TRBJ2-1,.,TRBD2,CASTQSSGVEQFF,TGCGCCAGCACCCAGTCTAGCGGGGTTGAGCAGTTCTTC
TRBV2,TRBJ2-7,.,TRBD2,CASIRLAGVGEQYF,TGTGCCAGCATCCGACTAGCGGGAGTTGGAGAGCAGTACTTC
TRBV19,TRBJ1-2,once,.,CASSKGDSLPNYGYTF,TGTGCCAGTTCTAAGGGGGACTCCCTCCCCAACTATGGCTACACCTTC
TRBV28,TRBJ1-2,.,.,CAIESGADGYTF,TGTGCCATCGAATCGGGGGCGGATGGCTACACCTTC
TRBV5-4,TRBJ2-5,once,.,CASSSQGVLGTQYF,TGTGCCAGCAGCTCCCAAGGAGTTTTGGGGACCCAGTACTTC
TRBV6-1,TRBJ2-1,.,TRBD2,CASSGKSGGANEQFF,TGTGCCAGCAGTGGTAAGAGCGGGGGGGCAAATGAGCAGTTCTTC
TRBV11-2,TRBJ2-7,.,TRBD1,CASSLILGQSMAQYF,TGTGCCAGCAGCTTAATCTTGGGACAGAGTATGGCGCAGTACTTC
TRBV4-1,TRBJ2-1,few,TRBD2,CASSQEAPSGGAGEQFF,TGCGCCAGCAGCCAAGAGGCGCCTAGCGGGGGGGCTGGTGAGCAGTTCTTC
TRBV10-3,TRBJ2-1,.,.,CAINQDGWEEQFF,TGTGCCATCAACCAAGACGGCTGGGAGGAGCAGTTCTTC
TRBV7-2,TRBJ2-7,.,.,CASSYGDSYEQYF,TGTGCCAGCAGCTACGGTGACTCCTACGAGCAGTACTTC
TRBV5-6,TRBJ2-7,.,.,CASSSLTGRYEQYF,TGTGCCAGCAGCTCCCTGACAGGGAGGTACGAGCAGTACTTC
TRBV6-6,TRBJ1-4,.,.,CASSRVNEKLFF,TGTGCCAGCAGCCGGGTGAATGAAAAACTGTTTTTT
TRBV18,TRBJ1-4,.,.,CASSPFARHATNEKLFF,TGTGCCAGCTCACCTTTCGCCAGGCACGCAACTAATGAAAAACTGTTTTTT
TRBV30,TRBJ2-3,once,.,CAQSGFGVYTQYF,TGTGCTCAGAGCGGTTTTGGGGTCTATACGCAGTATTTT
TRBV6-6,TRBJ1-2,.,.,CASRHTVGSANYGYTF,TGTGCCAGCAGGCATACTGTAGGGTCGGCTAACTATGGCTACACCTTC
TRBV27,TRBJ2-1,.,.,CASSYYNEQFF,TGTGCCAGCAGCTATTACAATGAGCAGTTCTTC
TRBV2,TRBJ1-2,.,TRBD1,CASSDQDRGNYGYTF,TGTGCCAGCAGTGATCAGGACAGGGGAAACTATGGCTACACCTTC
TRBV16,TRBJ1-5,.,TRBD1,CASTAGGGNQPQHF,TGTGCCAGCACAGCAGGGGGCGGCAATCAGCCCCAGCATTTT
TRBV18,TRBJ2-5,.,.,CASSEKETQYF,TGTGCCAGCTCAGAAAAAGAGACCCAGTACTTC